This T cell receptor (beta chain) was obtained from a study of radiation and T cells in renal cell carcinoma. The sample's time point: baseline pretreatment blood. The treatment is: 15 Gy SBRT to primary tumor, nephrectomy 4 weeks later. Radiation-treated patients gave blood at baseline, week 2 and week 4. Clear cell pathology was present in this patient's renal cell carcinoma. The assay was immunoSEQ multiplex PCR, and TCRdb's table has in-frame clones only and misses some. The sample holds some 140,000 clones, around nine tenths seen once. The study, taken as a whole, reports: Baseline intratumoral clonotype presence is unknown without pretreatment biopsies.

As concerns this clone: Its specificity is not known.

This specimen consisted of blood, obtained from a patient whose treatment included radiotherapy and nephrectomy. This receptor was obtained from a woman aged 50 to 60 with renal cell carcinoma.

In DNA, the CDR3 is TGCGCCAGCAGCCAGACGGCCCCCGGACATTATAATTCACCCCTCCACTTT. Protein product: CASSQTAPGHYNSPLHF. V is TRBV4-1 and J is TRBJ1-6; perhaps TRBD1 as D (5 bases). Trimming pared 3 bases from V and 4 bases from J, leaving 16 bases between. CDR1 MGHRA and CDR2 YSYEKL come from the germline V gene. There are 17 residues in the CDR3.